This TCR beta chain stems from a study of monozygotic twins with inflammatory bowel disease. Findings and limits, study-wide: With others, IBD patients shared fewer clonotypes than healthy twins did, especially with disease activity.

Each of the TCR libraries took around 3.5 ug of total RNA. UMIs that included a 6-nucleotide sample barcode were added by template switching, which took place during cDNA synthesis. TCRalpha and TCRbeta cDNA was put through two nested PCRs of roughly 15 and 9 cycles. TCRdb reprocessed the 5' RACE reads and stores each CDR3 protein as one record, lacking DNA. Found here are a few hundred thousand distinct CDR3 sequences; the top ten clones hold around 1.5%. In the case of this clonotype: Its antigen is not known.

The CDR3 sequence is 12 residues long. This TCR came from a human donor with ulcerative colitis or Crohn's disease, or a healthy co-twin of an affected twin (not recorded which). The V and J genes are TRBV12-3 or TRBV12-4 and TRBJ2-1; TCRdb's assignment of TRBD1 cannot be checked, as there is no DNA. Sequencing was carried out using blood. CDR3 region: CASSKQGDEQFF.